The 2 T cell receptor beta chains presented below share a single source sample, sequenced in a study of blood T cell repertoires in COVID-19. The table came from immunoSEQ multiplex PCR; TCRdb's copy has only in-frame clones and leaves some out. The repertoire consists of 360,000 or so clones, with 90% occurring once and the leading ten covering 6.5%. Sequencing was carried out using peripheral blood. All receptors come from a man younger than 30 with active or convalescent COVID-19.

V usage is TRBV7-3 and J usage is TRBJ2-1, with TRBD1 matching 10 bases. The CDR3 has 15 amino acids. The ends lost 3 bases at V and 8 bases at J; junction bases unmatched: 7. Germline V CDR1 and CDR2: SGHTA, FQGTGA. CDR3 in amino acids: CASSLNPGTGDEQFF. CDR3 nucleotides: TGTGCCAGCAGCTTGAACCCCGGGACAGGGGATGAGCAGTTCTTC.

CDR3 sequence (DNA): TGTGCCAGCTCACCATTGGACGGGGCTAACTATGGCTACACCTTC. Protein: CASSPLDGANYGYTF. This chain uses TRBV18 with TRBJ1-2; D unclear. V lost 2 bases to trimming and J lost 0 bases, with 10 bases between them. The CDR3 length is 15 residues. The germline V gene has CDR1 KGHSH and CDR2 LQKENI. The variable domain in full, with the rest retrieved from reference TRBV18 and TRBJ1-2, is NAGVMQNPRHLVRRRGQEARLRCSPMKGHSHVYWYRQLPEEGLKFMVYLQKENIIDESGMPKERFSAEFPKEGPSILRIQQVVRGDSAAYFCASSPLDGANYGYTFGSGTRLTVV.